This paragraph covers one TCR beta chain sequence. It has no known antigen specificity. One base away there is no much larger clone; base qualities are not given. Blood samples were collected up to 4 times in the first month after transplant and then at least monthly when available. Sequences SGHVS (CDR1) and FNYEAQ (CDR2) are obtained from the germline V gene. The CDR3 has 14 amino acids, counting the end cysteine and phenylalanine. Only the CDR3 DNA is retained, 42 bases long and in frame from the first base. For this chain, trimming is 3 bases at the V end and 0 bases at the J end, and the number of junction bases without a gene match is 1. This entry is derived from a study of graft-versus-host responses after intestinal transplantation (dated by TCRdb to 2020 to 2023). Study-wide context: Recipients received multivisceral, liver-intestinal, or isolated intestinal transplants. The cohort enrolled about two dozen intestinal transplant recipients, one of whom was a retransplant, and 3 patients without pretransplant specimens were excluded. To identify alloreactive clones, pre-transplant mixed lymphocyte reaction products were sequenced and then compared with unstimulated pre-transplant donor and recipient T cells. Rather than going through the commercial service, samples from a few later patients were sequenced in-house on an Illumina MiSeq and processed with MiXCR. A peak of at least 4% donor T cells among recipient peripheral blood mononuclear cells was the definition used for donor T cell macrochimerism. After intestinal transplantation, graft-versus-host and host-versus-graft alloreactive T cell clones were followed in the graft, circulation and bone marrow using bulk TCR-beta CDR3 sequencing. Anti-thymocyte globulin induction was given to all recipients, followed by maintenance tacrolimus and steroids for two to three years.

The protocol used for the library was the immunoSEQ multiplex PCR assay. High-throughput TCR-beta CDR3 sequencing of genomic DNA from most patients was performed by Adaptive Biotechnologies. Under the source paper's analysis protocol: TCR sequencing data were retrieved from Adaptive's ImmunoSEQ software for 18 patients, whereas a few other patients were processed with MiXCR and VDJtools. CDR3 nucleotide sequences shared between donor and recipient were removed because their origin could not be assigned. To be classed as alloreactive, a clone needed at least 2-fold expansion over unstimulated cells and a minimum CFSE-low frequency of 0.002% (template counts) or 0.001% (read counts). Clones were considered mappable if detected in sequenced pre-transplant spleen, lymph node, or MLR CFSE-low populations of the donor or recipient. The cumulative frequency of alloreactive clones was calculated as a percentage of all sequences, weighted by copy number. TCRdb obtained this table from immuneACCESS and retained in-frame rearrangements with V and J assigned. These tables miss some clones; where compared with another copy, unresolved V genes account for less than half of the shortfall, and the remainder is unexplained. V and J calls plus clone size are reproduced from that table; the DNA served to infer D and trimming. This sample is represented by about 25,000 clones; approximately 85% of them were singletons. More than 0.75% of the sample rests with the top ten.

Broad study findings and their caveats: The relatively low number and heterogeneity of intestinal transplant patients limited the conclusions. GvH clones were found in recipient bone marrow, and some of the GvH clones appeared earlier in ileal mucosa or blood, which is consistent with an intestinal mucosal origin. In the allografts of patients with donor T cell macrochimerism, GvH to HvG T cell clonal ratios were high. Peak levels of circulating GvH clones were associated with declines in HvG clones early after transplant.

The material was PBMCs, obtained approximately 450 days after intestinal transplant. The chain is made from TRBV7-6 and TRBJ2-7; 8 of the junction bases match TRBD2. The source is a human patient who received an intestinal transplant, so some T cells may come from the graft donor. At the DNA level, the sequence is TGTGCCAGCAGCTTGAGCGGGAGCTCCTACGAGCAGTACTTC. It translates to CASSLSGSSYEQYF.